The clone carrying this T cell receptor (beta chain) was detected only a few times. This entry comes from a study of control samples from healthy donors and cancer patients. Libraries were prepared by immunoSEQ multiplex PCR; TCRdb keeps only in-frame clonotypes and omits some of them. Altogether about 220,000 clones are present, 85% to 95% being singletons, with the ten largest covering more than 1.3%. The sample taken for sequencing was blood. The clonotype comes from a man aged 50-60 years in good health.

CDR3: CASSTLQGRETQYF. CDR3 DNA: TGTGCCAGTAGCACCTTACAGGGGAGGGAGACCCAGTACTTC. The chain uses TRBV19 and TRBJ2-5, with a tentative D call TRBD1 (7 bases). V dropped 6 bases and J dropped 5 bases, with 16 bases sitting between them. CDR1 LNHDA and CDR2 SQIVND come from the germline V gene (reference sequence). The CDR3 spans 14 residues. Filled out from reference TRBV19 and TRBJ2-5, the complete variable domain reads DGGITQSPKYLFRKEGQNVTLSCEQNLNHDAMYWYRQDPGQGLRLIYYSQIVNDFQKGDIAEGYSVSREKKESFPLTVTSAQKNPTAFYLCASSTLQGRETQYFGPGTRLLVL.